This TCR beta chain is from a study of shared clonotypes between healthy human individuals. As to this clone: Its cognate antigen is unknown.

Data came from immunoSEQ multiplex PCR; TCRdb stores just in-frame clones and leaves some out. This table holds about 960,000 clones, about three quarters found once. Study-level results: Sampling was confined to blood; repertoires within tissues likely differ.

The investigators split CD4+ cells into a CD45RA+ naive subset and a CD45RA-negative memory subset. The sequence was collected from a man younger than 35 in good health. Sequencing was performed on memory CD4+ T cells sorted from blood. This sample's subset: CD45RA-negative fraction.

For the CDR3, the DNA is TGTGCCTGGACCCAGGGCTTCACTGAAGCTTTCTTT. This gives the protein CAWTQGFTEAFF. The genes are TRBV30 and TRBJ1-1, with a possible D match to TRBD1 (5 bases). V shed 4 bases and J shed 4 bases, with 10 bases lying between them. The CDR3 length is 12 residues. CDR1 is GTSNPN and CDR2 is SVGIG in the germline V gene (reference sequence). Complete variable domain (other parts from reference TRBV30 and TRBJ1-1): SQTIHQWPATLVQPVGSPLSLECTVEGTSNPNLYWYRQAAGRGLQLLFYSVGIGQISSEVPQNLSASRPQDRQFILSSKKLLLSDSGFYLCAWTQGFTEAFFGQGTRLTVV.